This T cell receptor beta chain stems from a study of PD-1 blockade in classical Hodgkin lymphoma. Brentuximab vedotin exposure varied among the patients, all of whom had relapsed after autologous stem cell transplantation. V was trimmed by 2 bases and J by 0 bases, leaving 7 bases between them. Germline assignment: CDR1 SEHNR and CDR2 FQNEAQ (reference sequence). CDR3 size: 14 residues. Sequencing was performed with immunoSEQ multiplex PCR; in TCRdb, only in-frame clones are kept and a portion is missing. The sample lists tens of thousands of clones, around 90% occurring once. The source of this sequence is a human donor with classical Hodgkin lymphoma. This specimen consisted of peripheral blood mononuclear cells (PBMCs), obtained at baseline. This rearrangement joins TRBV7-9 to TRBJ1-1; no clear D gene. The CDR3 DNA sequence: TGTGCCAGCAGCTTACCCACGGTGAACACTGAAGCTTTCTTT. Translating gives CASSLPTVNTEAFF.